The present entry profiles one TCR beta chain with its context. Sequenced by immunoSEQ multiplex PCR; TCRdb stores in-frame clones only, minus some. The table records approximately 40,000 clones, 88% of them present only once. The entry originates in a study of T cell changes during pregnancy in multiple sclerosis. This CDR3 comprises 13 residues. Germline-derived CDR1 and CDR2 are MNHEY and SVGAGI. The V end was cut by 7 bases, the J end by 7 bases, with 17 bases between. The source of this sequence is a female donor in good health, enrolled as a control in a pregnancy study. The sample here was peripheral blood, taken in the first trimester of pregnancy. This chain connects TRBV6-5 to TRBJ2-7; D ambiguous. The CDR3 DNA reads TGTGCCAGCACCCGAGAGGCCCGTTGGGAGCAGTACTTC. It encodes CASTREARWEQYF.